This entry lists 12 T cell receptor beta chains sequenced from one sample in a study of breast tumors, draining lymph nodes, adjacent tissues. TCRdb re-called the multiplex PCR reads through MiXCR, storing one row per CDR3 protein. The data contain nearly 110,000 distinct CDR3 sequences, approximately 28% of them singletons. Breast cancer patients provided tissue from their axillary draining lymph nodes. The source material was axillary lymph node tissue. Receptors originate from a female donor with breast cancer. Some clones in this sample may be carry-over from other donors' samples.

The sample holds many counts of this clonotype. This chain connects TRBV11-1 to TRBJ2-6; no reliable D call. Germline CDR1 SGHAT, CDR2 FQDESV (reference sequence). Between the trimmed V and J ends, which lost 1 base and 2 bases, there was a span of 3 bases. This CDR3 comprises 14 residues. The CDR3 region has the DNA TGTGCCAGCAGCTTAGTCCCTGGGGCCAACGTCCTGACTTTC. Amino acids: CASSLVPGANVLTF.

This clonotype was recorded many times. CDR3 loop: CASSVGYGYTF. The CDR3 DNA reads TGTGCCAGCAGCGTGGGTTATGGCTACACCTTC. This rearrangement joins TRBV9 to TRBJ1-2, with D unclear. This CDR3 has 11 residues. Germline V CDR1 and CDR2: SGDLS, YYNGEE. With 2 bases removed from V and 5 bases from J, the gap between germline ends came to 4 bases.

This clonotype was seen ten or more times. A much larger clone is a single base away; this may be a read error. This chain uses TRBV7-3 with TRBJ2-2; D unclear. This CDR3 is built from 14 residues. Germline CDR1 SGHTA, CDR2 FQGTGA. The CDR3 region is CASGLTAATGELFF. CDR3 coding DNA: TGTGCCAGCGGCTTAACGGCAGCCACCGGGGAGCTGTTTTTT.

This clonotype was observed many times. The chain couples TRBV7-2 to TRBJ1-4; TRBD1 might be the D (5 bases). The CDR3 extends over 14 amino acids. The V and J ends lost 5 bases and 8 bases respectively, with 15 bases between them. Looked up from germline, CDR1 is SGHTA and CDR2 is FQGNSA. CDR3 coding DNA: TGTGCCAGCAGCCCAAACTGGGGGAGCGAAAAACTGTTTTTT. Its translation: CASSPNWGSEKLFF.

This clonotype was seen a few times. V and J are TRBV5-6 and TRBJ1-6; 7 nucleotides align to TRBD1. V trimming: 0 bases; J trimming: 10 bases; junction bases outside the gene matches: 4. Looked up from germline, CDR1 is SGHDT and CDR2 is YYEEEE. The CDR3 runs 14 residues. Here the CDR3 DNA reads TGTGCCAGCAGCTTGGGCGGGGGACAGTCACCCCTCCACTTT. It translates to CASSLGGGQSPLHF.

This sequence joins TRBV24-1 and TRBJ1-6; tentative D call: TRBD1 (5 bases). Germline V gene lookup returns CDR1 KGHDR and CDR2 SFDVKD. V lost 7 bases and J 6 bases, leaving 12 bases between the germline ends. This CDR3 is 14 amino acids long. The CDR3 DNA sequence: TGTGCCACCAGAAACGGCAGGGCTAATTCACCCCTCCACTTT. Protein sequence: CATRNGRANSPLHF.

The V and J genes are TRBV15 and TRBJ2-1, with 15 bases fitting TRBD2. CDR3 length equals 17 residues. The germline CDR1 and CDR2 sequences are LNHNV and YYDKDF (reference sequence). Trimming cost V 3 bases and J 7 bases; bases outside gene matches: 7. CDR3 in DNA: TGTGCCACCAGCAGCACGAGGACTAGCGGGAGGGGGAATGAGCAGTTCTTC. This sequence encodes CATSSTRTSGRGNEQFF.

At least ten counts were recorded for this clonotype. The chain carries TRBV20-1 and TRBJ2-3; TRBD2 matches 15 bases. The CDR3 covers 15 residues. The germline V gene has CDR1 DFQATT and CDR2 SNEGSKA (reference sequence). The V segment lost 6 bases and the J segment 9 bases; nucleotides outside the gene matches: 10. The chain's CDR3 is CSAGLAGGLGWTQYF. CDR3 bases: TGCAGTGCCGGACTAGCGGGGGGGCTCGGGTGGACGCAGTATTTT.

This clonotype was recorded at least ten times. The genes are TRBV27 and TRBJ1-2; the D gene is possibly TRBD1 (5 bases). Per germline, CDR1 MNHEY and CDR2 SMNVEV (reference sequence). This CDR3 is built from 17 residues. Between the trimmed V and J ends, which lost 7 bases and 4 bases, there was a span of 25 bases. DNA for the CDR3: TGTGCCAGCACTCCCCGGCAAGTGGCAGGGACTTTCTATGGCTACACCTTC. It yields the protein CASTPRQVAGTFYGYTF.

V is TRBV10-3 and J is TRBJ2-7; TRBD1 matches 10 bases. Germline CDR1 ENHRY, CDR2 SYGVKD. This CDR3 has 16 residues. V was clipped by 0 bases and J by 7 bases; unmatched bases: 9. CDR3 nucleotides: TGTGCCATCAGTGAGTCGAGGGGGACAGGGGATAAAGAGCAGTACTTC. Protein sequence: CAISESRGTGDKEQYF.

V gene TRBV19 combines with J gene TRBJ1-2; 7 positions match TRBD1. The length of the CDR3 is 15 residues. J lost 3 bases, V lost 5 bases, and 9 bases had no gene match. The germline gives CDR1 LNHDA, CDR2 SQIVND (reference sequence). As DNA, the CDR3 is TGTGCCAGTAGTCGCCTTCGGACAGGAGACTATGGCTACACCTTC. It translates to CASSRLRTGDYGYTF.

The DNA for the CDR3 is TGTGCCAGCAGCCTAGCGGGACAGAACACTGAAGCTTTCTTT. It codes for CASSLAGQNTEAFF. The chain employs TRBV9 and TRBJ1-1; tentatively, D is TRBD1 (6 bases). The CDR3 has 14 residues. Germline-derived CDR1 and CDR2 are SGDLS and YYNGEE. Trimming cost V 4 bases and J 1 base, with 11 bases left between them.